The rows below give T cell receptor beta chains drawn from one sample of a study of T cells in Graves' hyperthyroidism and ophthalmopathy. Each CDR3 protein gets one entry after TCRdb re-called the multiplex PCR reads with MiXCR. The sample yields roughly 550,000 distinct CDR3 sequences, around 16% seen once. Input material: blood. Receptor source: a woman in her thirties with Graves' ophthalmopathy. CDR3s include the opening cysteine and the closing phenylalanine or tryptophan. D genes are given only for firm matches. A clone size is listed for some rows: how often the clone was seen (once, few, many), or a class if it is expanded.

D gene: NA
V gene: TRBV11-2
clone size: few
J gene: TRBJ1-2
CDR3 protein: CASSFQGGNYGYTF
CDR3 DNA: TGTGCCAGCAGTTTTCAAGGGGGGAACTATGGCTACACCTTC

D gene: TRBD2
V gene: TRBV28
clone size: many
J gene: TRBJ2-7
CDR3 protein: CASRILAGRIYEQYF
CDR3 DNA: TGTGCCAGCAGGATTCTAGCGGGAAGGATCTACGAGCAGTACTTC

D gene: NA
V gene: TRBV4-3
clone size: few
J gene: TRBJ2-3
CDR3 protein: CASSQEDSTDTQYF
CDR3 DNA: TGCGCCAGCAGCCAGGAGGACAGCACAGATACGCAGTATTTT

D gene: NA
V gene: TRBV10-1
clone size: NA
J gene: TRBJ1-2
CDR3 protein: CASNTYLDSQGQDYGYTF
CDR3 DNA: TGCGCCAGCAACACCTACCTCGACAGCCAGGGCCAGGACTATGGCTACACCTTC

D gene: TRBD1
V gene: TRBV9
clone size: NA
J gene: TRBJ2-1
CDR3 protein: CASSVTDRTDNEQFF
CDR3 DNA: TGTGCCAGCAGCGTTACGGACAGGACGGACAATGAGCAGTTCTTC

D gene: NA
V gene: TRBV7-2
clone size: NA
J gene: TRBJ1-4
CDR3 protein: CASSPGAQGSTNEKLFF
CDR3 DNA: TGTGCCAGCAGCCCCGGTGCTCAGGGCTCAACTAATGAAAAACTGTTTTTT

D gene: NA
V gene: TRBV7-2
clone size: many
J gene: TRBJ1-6
CDR3 protein: CASRLLPQSPLHF
CDR3 DNA: TGTGCCAGTAGACTCCTACCGCAGTCACCCCTCCACTTT

D gene: NA
V gene: TRBV18
clone size: many
J gene: TRBJ2-1
CDR3 protein: CASSPLGNNEQFF
CDR3 DNA: TGTGCCAGCTCACCACTGGGGAACAATGAGCAGTTCTTC

D gene: NA
V gene: TRBV14
clone size: NA
J gene: TRBJ1-4
CDR3 protein: CASSQVRRIEKLFF
CDR3 DNA: TGTGCCAGCAGCCAAGTTCGCCGGATCGAAAAACTGTTTTTT

D gene: TRBD1
V gene: TRBV11-2
clone size: NA
J gene: TRBJ1-2
CDR3 protein: CASSLGPWQGDYGYTF
CDR3 DNA: TGTGCCAGCAGCTTAGGGCCGTGGCAGGGGGACTATGGCTACACCTTC

D gene: NA
V gene: TRBV7-2
clone size: NA
J gene: TRBJ2-7
CDR3 protein: CASSLGQEDSYEQYF
CDR3 DNA: TGTGCCAGCAGCTTAGGGCAGGAGGACTCCTACGAGCAGTACTTC

D gene: NA
V gene: TRBV4-3
clone size: NA
J gene: TRBJ2-7
CDR3 protein: CASSQGASKMGYEQYF
CDR3 DNA: TGCGCCAGCAGCCAAGGGGCTAGCAAGATGGGCTACGAGCAGTACTTC

D gene: TRBD2
V gene: TRBV10-1
clone size: once
J gene: TRBJ2-5
CDR3 protein: CASSASGREQETQYF
CDR3 DNA: TGCGCCAGCAGTGCTAGCGGGAGGGAACAAGAGACCCAGTACTTC

D gene: NA
V gene: TRBV19
clone size: few
J gene: TRBJ2-7
CDR3 protein: CASSFGGKTYEQYF
CDR3 DNA: TGTGCCAGTAGTTTTGGCGGGAAGACATACGAGCAGTACTTC

D gene: TRBD1
V gene: TRBV6-1
clone size: NA
J gene: TRBJ1-5
CDR3 protein: CASGDPGQGVQPQHF
CDR3 DNA: TGTGCCAGCGGCGACCCCGGACAGGGGGTACAGCCCCAGCATTTT

D gene: NA
V gene: TRBV3-1
clone size: NA
J gene: TRBJ2-7
CDR3 protein: CASSPELTNEQYF
CDR3 DNA: TGTGCCAGCAGCCCGGAATTGACCAACGAGCAGTACTTC

D gene: NA
V gene: TRBV24-1
clone size: NA
J gene: TRBJ2-5
CDR3 protein: CATSDTQGNQETQYF
CDR3 DNA: TGTGCCACCAGTGACACCCAGGGCAATCAAGAGACCCAGTACTTC

D gene: TRBD2
V gene: TRBV20-1
clone size: NA
J gene: TRBJ2-1
CDR3 protein: CSARVQREGRNEQFF
CDR3 DNA: TGCAGTGCTAGAGTCCAACGGGAGGGCCGCAATGAGCAGTTCTTC

D gene: TRBD1
V gene: TRBV19
clone size: few
J gene: TRBJ1-5
CDR3 protein: CASSIAGGYSQPQHF
CDR3 DNA: TGTGCCAGTAGTATAGCAGGGGGCTACAGTCAGCCCCAGCATTTT

D gene: TRBD1
V gene: TRBV12-3/TRBV12-4
clone size: once
J gene: TRBJ1-1
CDR3 protein: CASNGQGFAEAFF
CDR3 DNA: TGTGCCAGCAATGGACAGGGTTTCGCTGAAGCTTTCTTT

D gene: NA
V gene: TRBV19
clone size: many
J gene: TRBJ2-6
CDR3 protein: CASSSVISGANVLTF
CDR3 DNA: TGTGCCAGTAGTTCAGTAATCTCTGGGGCCAACGTCCTGACTTTC

D gene: NA
V gene: TRBV6-1
clone size: NA
J gene: TRBJ2-5
CDR3 protein: CASRWLETQYF
CDR3 DNA: TGTGCCAGTCGGTGGTTGGAGACCCAGTACTTC

D gene: NA
V gene: TRBV7-2
clone size: NA
J gene: TRBJ1-5
CDR3 protein: CASSSQGTNQPQHF
CDR3 DNA: TGTGCCAGCAGCTCACAGGGAACCAATCAGCCCCAGCATTTT

D gene: NA
V gene: TRBV11-2
clone size: many
J gene: TRBJ2-3
CDR3 protein: CASTGSSTDTQYF
CDR3 DNA: TGTGCCAGCACCGGGAGCAGCACAGATACGCAGTATTTT

D gene: NA
V gene: TRBV27
clone size: few
J gene: TRBJ2-4
CDR3 protein: CASSHLLGAKNIQYF
CDR3 DNA: TGTGCCAGCAGCCATCTTTTAGGGGCCAAAAACATTCAGTACTTC

D gene: NA
V gene: TRBV13
clone size: many
J gene: TRBJ2-7
CDR3 protein: CASSPGQRTYEQYF
CDR3 DNA: TGTGCCAGCAGCCCCGGACAGCGGACCTACGAGCAGTACTTC

D gene: NA
V gene: TRBV7-9
clone size: NA
J gene: TRBJ2-1
CDR3 protein: CASSFLGSSSYNEQFF
CDR3 DNA: TGTGCCAGCAGCTTCCTCGGGAGCAGCTCCTACAATGAGCAGTTCTTC

D gene: NA
V gene: TRBV25-1
clone size: NA
J gene: TRBJ2-5
CDR3 protein: CASALGGGETQYF
CDR3 DNA: TGTGCCAGCGCCCTCGGCGGAGGTGAGACCCAGTACTTC

D gene: NA
V gene: TRBV20-1
clone size: many
J gene: TRBJ2-1
CDR3 protein: CSARDKRDRGNEQFF
CDR3 DNA: TGCAGTGCTAGAGATAAGAGAGATCGAGGCAATGAGCAGTTCTTC

D gene: NA
V gene: TRBV7-9
clone size: once
J gene: TRBJ2-5
CDR3 protein: CASSLATDRRETQYF
CDR3 DNA: TGTGCCAGCAGCTTAGCGACAGACAGGCGGGAGACCCAGTACTTC

D gene: TRBD2
V gene: TRBV7-6
clone size: NA
J gene: TRBJ2-7
CDR3 protein: CASSPGLAGDNEQYF
CDR3 DNA: TGTGCCAGCAGCCCGGGACTAGCGGGAGACAATGAGCAGTACTTC

D gene: NA
V gene: TRBV28
clone size: NA
J gene: TRBJ1-2
CDR3 protein: CATWGVGRWGYTF
CDR3 DNA: TGTGCCACCTGGGGAGTGGGGCGCTGGGGCTACACCTTC

D gene: TRBD1
V gene: TRBV29-1
clone size: many
J gene: TRBJ2-7
CDR3 protein: CSVGRTGFTSEQYF
CDR3 DNA: TGCAGCGTCGGCAGGACAGGGTTTACTAGCGAGCAGTACTTC

D gene: NA
V gene: TRBV6-2/TRBV6-3
clone size: many
J gene: TRBJ2-7
CDR3 protein: CASSPRWDYEQYF
CDR3 DNA: TGTGCCAGCAGTCCCCGATGGGACTACGAGCAGTACTTC

D gene: NA
V gene: TRBV28
clone size: many
J gene: TRBJ2-3
CDR3 protein: CASIAGPGRWADTQYF
CDR3 DNA: TGTGCCAGCATCGCCGGCCCGGGACGGTGGGCAGATACGCAGTATTTT

D gene: TRBD1
V gene: TRBV5-1
clone size: few
J gene: TRBJ2-5
CDR3 protein: CASSTGGEEETQYF
CDR3 DNA: TGCGCCAGCTCTACAGGGGGCGAGGAAGAGACCCAGTACTTC

D gene: NA
V gene: TRBV7-8
clone size: few
J gene: TRBJ1-3
CDR3 protein: CASSPSRWSGNTIYF
CDR3 DNA: TGTGCCAGCAGCCCCAGCAGATGGTCTGGAAACACCATATATTTT

D gene: TRBD2
V gene: TRBV2
clone size: many
J gene: TRBJ2-3
CDR3 protein: CASSAGSGRSDTQYF
CDR3 DNA: TGTGCCAGCAGCGCAGGTAGCGGGAGGTCAGATACGCAGTATTTT

D gene: TRBD2
V gene: TRBV4-2
clone size: NA
J gene: TRBJ2-3
CDR3 protein: CASSQDGVAGFTDTQYF
CDR3 DNA: TGTGCCAGCAGCCAAGACGGGGTAGCGGGTTTCACAGATACGCAGTATTTT

D gene: TRBD2
V gene: TRBV6-2/TRBV6-3
clone size: many
J gene: TRBJ2-1
CDR3 protein: CASSLDVMTSGSDEQFF
CDR3 DNA: TGTGCCAGCAGCCTGGATGTTATGACTAGCGGGAGCGATGAGCAGTTCTTC

D gene: NA
V gene: TRBV29-1
clone size: NA
J gene: TRBJ2-7
CDR3 protein: CSVVLGEKSYEQYF
CDR3 DNA: TGCAGCGTTGTTTTGGGGGAAAAGTCCTACGAGCAGTACTTC

D gene: NA
V gene: TRBV7-9
clone size: NA
J gene: TRBJ2-3
CDR3 protein: CASSVVGQGSTDTQYF
CDR3 DNA: TGTGCCAGCAGCGTAGTAGGTCAGGGGAGCACAGATACGCAGTATTTT

D gene: TRBD1
V gene: TRBV28
clone size: many
J gene: TRBJ2-3
CDR3 protein: CASSRGQGRSDTQYF
CDR3 DNA: TGTGCCAGCAGTAGGGGACAGGGGCGGTCAGATACGCAGTATTTT

D gene: NA
V gene: TRBV9
clone size: NA
J gene: TRBJ1-1
CDR3 protein: CASSVGWGLDEAFF
CDR3 DNA: TGTGCCAGCAGCGTAGGATGGGGATTGGATGAAGCTTTCTTT

D gene: TRBD2
V gene: TRBV20-1
clone size: NA
J gene: TRBJ2-5
CDR3 protein: CSVAGGGSETQYF
CDR3 DNA: TGCAGTGTCGCGGGAGGGGGGTCAGAGACCCAGTACTTC

D gene: TRBD2
V gene: TRBV27
clone size: few
J gene: TRBJ2-7
CDR3 protein: CASSLSRGESHEQYF
CDR3 DNA: TGTGCCAGCAGTTTATCTCGGGGGGAAAGCCACGAGCAGTACTTC

D gene: TRBD1
V gene: TRBV2
clone size: NA
J gene: TRBJ2-3
CDR3 protein: CASTGRRTGLRTDTQYF
CDR3 DNA: TGTGCCAGCACAGGGCGTCGGACAGGGTTGAGAACAGATACGCAGTATTTT

D gene: NA
V gene: TRBV4-3
clone size: few
J gene: TRBJ2-1
CDR3 protein: CASSQDRASYNEQFF
CDR3 DNA: TGCGCCAGCAGCCAAGACAGGGCCTCCTACAATGAGCAGTTCTTC

D gene: NA
V gene: TRBV20-1
clone size: many
J gene: TRBJ1-1
CDR3 protein: CSAGRGRPEAFF
CDR3 DNA: TGCAGTGCGGGACGGGGGCGCCCTGAAGCTTTCTTT

D gene: NA
V gene: TRBV6-1
clone size: NA
J gene: TRBJ2-1
CDR3 protein: CASSYPGSNDEQFF
CDR3 DNA: TGTGCCAGCAGTTATCCGGGGAGTAACGATGAGCAGTTCTTC

D gene: NA
V gene: TRBV28
clone size: many
J gene: TRBJ1-1
CDR3 protein: CASRPRGRSTGQMNTEAFF
CDR3 DNA: TGTGCCAGCCGACCCCGGGGCCGGTCGACGGGCCAAATGAACACTGAAGCTTTCTTT

D gene: NA
V gene: TRBV7-9
clone size: NA
J gene: TRBJ2-2
CDR3 protein: CASTPSGGRNTGELFF
CDR3 DNA: TGTGCCAGCACCCCGAGTGGCGGAAGGAACACCGGGGAGCTGTTTTTT

D gene: TRBD1
V gene: TRBV27
clone size: many
J gene: TRBJ2-7
CDR3 protein: CASIRTLTGFVNEQYF
CDR3 DNA: TGTGCCAGCATCCGAACCCTGACAGGGTTTGTCAACGAGCAGTACTTC